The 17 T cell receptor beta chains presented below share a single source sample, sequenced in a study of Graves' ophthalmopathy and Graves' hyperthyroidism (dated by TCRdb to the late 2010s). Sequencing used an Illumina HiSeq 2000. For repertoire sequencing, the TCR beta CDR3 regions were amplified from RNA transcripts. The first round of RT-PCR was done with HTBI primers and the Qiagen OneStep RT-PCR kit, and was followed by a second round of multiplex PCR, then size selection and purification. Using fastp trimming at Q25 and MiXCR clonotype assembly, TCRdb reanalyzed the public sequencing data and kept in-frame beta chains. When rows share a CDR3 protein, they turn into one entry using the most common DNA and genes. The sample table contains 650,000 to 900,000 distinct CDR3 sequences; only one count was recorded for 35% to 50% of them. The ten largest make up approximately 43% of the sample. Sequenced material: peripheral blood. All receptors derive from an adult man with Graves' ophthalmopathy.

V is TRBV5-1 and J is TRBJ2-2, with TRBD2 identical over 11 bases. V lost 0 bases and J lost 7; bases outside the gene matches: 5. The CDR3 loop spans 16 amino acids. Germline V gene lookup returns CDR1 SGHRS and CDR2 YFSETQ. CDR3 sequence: CASSLELAGEDGELFF. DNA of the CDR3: TGCGCCAGCAGCTTGGAACTAGCGGGAGAGGACGGGGAGCTGTTTTTT.

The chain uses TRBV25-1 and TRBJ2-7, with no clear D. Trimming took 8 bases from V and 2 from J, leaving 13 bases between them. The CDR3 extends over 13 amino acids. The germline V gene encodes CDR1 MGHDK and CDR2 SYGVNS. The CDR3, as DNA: TGTGCCAGCTCGCTAAGGGATGCCTACGAGCAGTACTTC. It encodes CASSLRDAYEQYF.

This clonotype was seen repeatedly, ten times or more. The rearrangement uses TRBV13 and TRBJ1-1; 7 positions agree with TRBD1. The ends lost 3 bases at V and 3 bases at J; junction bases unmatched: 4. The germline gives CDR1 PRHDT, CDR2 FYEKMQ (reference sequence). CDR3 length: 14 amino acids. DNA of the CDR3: TGTGCCAGCAGCTTCCGGGACAGTTACACTGAAGCTTTCTTT. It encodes CASSFRDSYTEAFF.

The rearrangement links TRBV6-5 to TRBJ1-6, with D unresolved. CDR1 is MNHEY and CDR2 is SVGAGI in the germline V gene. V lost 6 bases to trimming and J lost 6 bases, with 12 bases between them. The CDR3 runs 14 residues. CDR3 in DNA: TGTGCCAGCAGCCGAGGGAGTCTTAATTCACCCCTCCACTTT. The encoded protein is CASSRGSLNSPLHF.

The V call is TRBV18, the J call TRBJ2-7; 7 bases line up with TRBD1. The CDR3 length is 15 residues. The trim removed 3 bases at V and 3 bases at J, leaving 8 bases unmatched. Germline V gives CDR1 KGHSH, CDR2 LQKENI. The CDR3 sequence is CASSPLGTANYEQYF. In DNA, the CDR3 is TGTGCCAGCTCACCCTTGGGGACAGCGAACTACGAGCAGTACTTC.

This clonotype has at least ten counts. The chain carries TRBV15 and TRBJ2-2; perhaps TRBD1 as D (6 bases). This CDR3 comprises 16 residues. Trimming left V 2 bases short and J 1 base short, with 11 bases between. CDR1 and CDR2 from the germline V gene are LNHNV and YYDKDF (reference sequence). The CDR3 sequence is CATSRHRQVNTGELFF. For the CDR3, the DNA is TGTGCCACCAGCAGACACCGACAGGTGAACACCGGGGAGCTGTTTTTT.

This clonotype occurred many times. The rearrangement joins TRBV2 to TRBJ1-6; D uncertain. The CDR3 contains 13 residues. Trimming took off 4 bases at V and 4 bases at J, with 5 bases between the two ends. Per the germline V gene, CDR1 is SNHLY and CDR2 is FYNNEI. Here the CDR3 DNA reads TGTGCCAGCAGTGTAGAGTATAATTCACCCCTCCACTTT. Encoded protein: CASSVEYNSPLHF. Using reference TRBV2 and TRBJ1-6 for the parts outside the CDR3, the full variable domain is EPEVTQTPSHQVTQMGQEVILRCVPISNHLYFYWYRQILGQKVEFLVSFYNNEISEKSEIFDDQFSVERPDGSNFTLKIRSTKLEDSAMYFCASSVEYNSPLHFGNGTRLTVT.

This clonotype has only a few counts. The CDR3 here is CASSDTRTDQWEETQYF. The CDR3 DNA reads TGTGCCAGCAGTGACACCCGGACGGACCAATGGGAGGAGACCCAGTACTTC. The chain recombines TRBV6-6 with TRBJ2-5; a weak D match, TRBD2 (5 bases). Germline assignment: CDR1 MNHNY and CDR2 SVGAGI (reference sequence). This CDR3 comprises 17 residues. V was clipped by 5 bases and J by 5 bases, with 24 bases between them.

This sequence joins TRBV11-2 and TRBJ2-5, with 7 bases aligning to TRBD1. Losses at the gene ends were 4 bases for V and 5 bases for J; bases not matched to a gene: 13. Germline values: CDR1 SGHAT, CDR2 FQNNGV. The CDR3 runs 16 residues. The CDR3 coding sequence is TGTGCCAGCAGCTCTCGGCCACAGGGGAGTACGGAGACCCAGTACTTC. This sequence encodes CASSSRPQGSTETQYF. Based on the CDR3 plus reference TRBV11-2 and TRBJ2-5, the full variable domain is EAGVAQSPRYKIIEKRQSVAFWCNPISGHATLYWYQQILGQGPKLLIQFQNNGVVDDSQLPKDRFSAERLKGVDSTLKIQPAKLEDSAVYLCASSSRPQGSTETQYFGPGTRLLVL.

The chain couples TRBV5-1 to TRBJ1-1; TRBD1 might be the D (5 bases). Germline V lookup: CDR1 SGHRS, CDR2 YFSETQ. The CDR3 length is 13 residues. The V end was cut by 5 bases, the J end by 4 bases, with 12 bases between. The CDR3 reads CASRAGQGTEAFF. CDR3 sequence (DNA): TGCGCCAGCAGAGCAGGGCAGGGCACTGAAGCTTTCTTT.

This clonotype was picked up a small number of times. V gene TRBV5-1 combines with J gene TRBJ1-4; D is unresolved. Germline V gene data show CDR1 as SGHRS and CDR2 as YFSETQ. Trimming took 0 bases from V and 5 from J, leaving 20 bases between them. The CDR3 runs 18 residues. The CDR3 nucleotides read TGCGCCAGCAGCTTGGGATTTAGTGGTGTCAGTTCAAATGAAAAACTGTTTTTT. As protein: CASSLGFSGVSSNEKLFF.

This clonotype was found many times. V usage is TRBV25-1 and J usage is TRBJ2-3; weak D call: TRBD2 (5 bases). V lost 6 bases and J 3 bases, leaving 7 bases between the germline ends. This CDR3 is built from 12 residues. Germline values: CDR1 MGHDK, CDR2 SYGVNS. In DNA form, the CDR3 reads TGTGCCAGCAGGGGAGATACAGATACGCAGTATTTT. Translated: CASRGDTDTQYF. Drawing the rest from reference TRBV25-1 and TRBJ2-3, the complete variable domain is EADIYQTPRYLVIGTGKKITLECSQTMGHDKMYWYQQDPGMELHLIHYSYGVNSTEKGDLSSESTVSRIRTEHFPLTLESARPSHTSQYLCASRGDTDTQYFGPGTRLTVL.

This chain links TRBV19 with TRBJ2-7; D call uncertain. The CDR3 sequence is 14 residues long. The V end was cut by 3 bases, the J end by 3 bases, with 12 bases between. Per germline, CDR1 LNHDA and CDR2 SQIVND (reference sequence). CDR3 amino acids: CASSIGVFGYEQYF. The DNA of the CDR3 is TGTGCCAGTAGTATCGGAGTATTCGGCTACGAGCAGTACTTC. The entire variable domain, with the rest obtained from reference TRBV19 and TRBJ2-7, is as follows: DGGITQSPKYLFRKEGQNVTLSCEQNLNHDAMYWYRQDPGQGLRLIYYSQIVNDFQKGDIAEGYSVSREKKESFPLTVTSAQKNPTAFYLCASSIGVFGYEQYFGPGTRLTVT.

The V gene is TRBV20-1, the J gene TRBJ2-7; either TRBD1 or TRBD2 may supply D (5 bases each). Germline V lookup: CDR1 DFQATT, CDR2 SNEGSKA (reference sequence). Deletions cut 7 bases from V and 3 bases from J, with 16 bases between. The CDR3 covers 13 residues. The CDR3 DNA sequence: TGCAGTGTAACGGTCAGGGACGGCTACGAGCAGTACTTC. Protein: CSVTVRDGYEQYF.

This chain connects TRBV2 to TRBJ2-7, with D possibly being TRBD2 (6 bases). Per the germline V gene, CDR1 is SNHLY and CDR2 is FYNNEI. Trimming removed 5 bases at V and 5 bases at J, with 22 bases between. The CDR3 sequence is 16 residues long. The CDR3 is CASSFYWEAILDEQYF. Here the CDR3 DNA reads TGTGCCAGCAGTTTCTATTGGGAGGCGATTCTAGACGAGCAGTACTTC.

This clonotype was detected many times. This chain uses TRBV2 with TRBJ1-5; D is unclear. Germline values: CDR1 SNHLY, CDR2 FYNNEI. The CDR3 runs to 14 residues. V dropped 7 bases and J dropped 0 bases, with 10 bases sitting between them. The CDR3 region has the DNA TGTGCCAGCACCGAGCGGGGTAGCAATCAGCCCCAGCATTTT. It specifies CASTERGSNQPQHF. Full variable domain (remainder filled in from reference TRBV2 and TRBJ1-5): EPEVTQTPSHQVTQMGQEVILRCVPISNHLYFYWYRQILGQKVEFLVSFYNNEISEKSEIFDDQFSVERPDGSNFTLKIRSTKLEDSAMYFCASTERGSNQPQHFGDGTRLSIL.

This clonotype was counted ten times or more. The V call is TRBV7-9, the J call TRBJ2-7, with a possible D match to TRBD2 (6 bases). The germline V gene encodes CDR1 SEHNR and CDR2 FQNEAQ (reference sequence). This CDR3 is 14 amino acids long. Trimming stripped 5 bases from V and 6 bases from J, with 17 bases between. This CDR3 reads CASSPPTAGREQYF. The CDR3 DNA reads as TGTGCCAGCAGCCCACCGACAGCGGGTCGCGAGCAGTACTTC.